Listed below are T cell receptor beta chains from one sample, sequenced in a study of shared clonotypes between healthy human individuals. The repertoire was sequenced with immunoSEQ multiplex PCR; TCRdb's copy has only in-frame clones and lacks some. The repertoire holds about 1.5 million clones, with approximately 96% as singletons. Sample: naive CD4+ T cells sorted from blood. These receptors all stem from a man younger than 40 in good health. The CDR3 runs from the conserved cysteine through the conserved F or W. D genes are given only for firm matches. Expanded clones are given a class, and other clones once, few, many or no size at all.

abundance,j_gene,v_gene,len,d_gene,CDR3aa,CDR3nt
NA,TRBJ2-1,TRBV5-1,15,TRBD2,CASSLVLAGNNEQFF,TGCGCCAGCAGCTTGGTACTAGCGGGGAACAATGAGCAGTTCTTC
NA,TRBJ2-3,TRBV28,15,NA,CASFSGQPKGDTQYF,TGTGCCAGCTTCAGCGGGCAACCCAAAGGGGATACGCAGTATTTT
NA,TRBJ2-7,TRBV4-1,11,NA,CASSPIDEQYF,TGCGCCAGCAGCCCTATTGACGAGCAGTACTTC
NA,TRBJ1-4,TRBV5-6,13,NA,CASSAFGDEKLFF,TGTGCCAGCAGCGCCTTCGGAGATGAAAAACTGTTTTTT
NA,TRBJ2-3,TRBV9,14,NA,CASSASGWTDTQYF,TGTGCCAGCAGCGCTTCGGGGTGGACAGATACGCAGTATTTT
NA,TRBJ2-5,TRBV28,15,TRBD1,CASNSGTGKGETQYF,TGTGCCAGCAATTCAGGGACAGGGAAAGGGGAGACCCAGTACTTC
NA,TRBJ2-7,TRBV18,17,TRBD1,CASSPPLGQGSTDEQYF,TGTGCCAGCTCACCACCGCTCGGACAGGGTAGCACCGACGAGCAGTACTTC
NA,TRBJ1-1,TRBV7-8,16,NA,CASSLARAPSTTEAFF,TGTGCCAGCAGCTTAGCGCGCGCCCCCTCGACCACTGAAGCTTTCTTT
NA,TRBJ1-4,TRBV7-9,16,TRBD1,CASRNNPTGFNEKLFF,TGTGCCAGCCGCAACAATCCGACAGGGTTTAATGAAAAACTGTTTTTT
NA,TRBJ2-1,TRBV27,16,NA,CASSPQQGSSYNEQFF,TGTGCCAGCAGTCCCCAGCAGGGGAGCTCCTACAATGAGCAGTTCTTC
NA,TRBJ2-7,TRBV7-9,11,NA,CASSPAGVQYF,TGTGCCAGCAGCCCGGCCGGGGTGCAGTACTTC
NA,TRBJ2-1,TRBV18,14,NA,CASSRGAGTNEQFF,TGTGCCAGCTCACGAGGGGCAGGAACCAATGAGCAGTTCTTC
NA,TRBJ2-3,TRBV9,16,TRBD2,CASSVGLAGTTDTQYF,TGTGCCAGCAGCGTAGGACTAGCGGGCACCACAGATACGCAGTATTTT
NA,TRBJ1-1,TRBV18,14,NA,CASSPAGGVSEAFF,TGTGCCAGCTCACCAGCGGGCGGAGTCTCTGAAGCTTTCTTT
NA,TRBJ2-5,TRBV5-1,15,TRBD1,CASSLMTGLKETQYF,TGCGCCAGCAGCTTGATGACAGGGTTGAAAGAGACCCAGTACTTC
NA,TRBJ1-1,TRBV7-9,15,TRBD1,CASSPPLTGVTEAFF,TGTGCCAGCAGCCCTCCACTGACAGGGGTCACTGAAGCTTTCTTT
few,TRBJ2-5,TRBV4-2,16,NA,CASSQDSGTYKETQYF,TGTGCCAGCAGCCAAGATTCCGGGACTTACAAAGAGACCCAGTACTTC
NA,TRBJ2-5,TRBV30,17,TRBD2,CAWSNWGLAGDQETQYF,TGTGCCTGGAGTAATTGGGGACTAGCGGGAGATCAAGAGACCCAGTACTTC
NA,TRBJ2-5,TRBV29-1,12,TRBD1,CSVGQYQETQYF,TGCAGCGTGGGACAGTATCAAGAGACCCAGTACTTC
few,TRBJ2-1,TRBV2,12,NA,CASKERANEQFF,TGTGCCAGCAAGGAGAGGGCGAATGAGCAGTTCTTC
NA,TRBJ1-5,TRBV30,14,TRBD1,CAWSSTGGGQPQHF,TGTGCCTGGAGTTCGACAGGGGGAGGACAGCCCCAGCATTTT
NA,TRBJ1-5,TRBV7-8,15,NA,CASSLQGVSNQPQHF,TGTGCCAGCAGCTTACAGGGCGTGAGCAATCAGCCCCAGCATTTT